Listed below are T cell receptor beta chains from one sample, sequenced in a study of Graves' ophthalmopathy and Graves' hyperthyroidism. TCRdb re-derived calls from the multiplex PCR reads in MiXCR, one entry per CDR3 protein. The repertoire holds a few hundred thousand distinct CDR3 sequences, with about 17% as singletons. What was sequenced was peripheral blood. The origin of the receptors is an adult woman with stable Graves' hyperthyroidism. Both conserved end residues are part of each CDR3. D genes are given only for firm matches. Size values are once, few and many counts, or a class for expanded clones, and some rows have none.

J: TRBJ1-1
D: -
V: TRBV7-6
size: many
DNA: TGTGCCAGCAGCTCAACTAGATTGGGCCTTAAGGTCGGGGCTGAAGCTTTCTTT
CDR3: CASSSTRLGLKVGAEAFF

J: TRBJ2-7
D: TRBD1
V: TRBV25-1
size: few
DNA: TGTGCCAGCAGTGAATTTACAGGGGGAAAGTACTTC
CDR3: CASSEFTGGKYF

J: TRBJ2-7
D: TRBD2
V: TRBV6-5
size: many
DNA: TGTGCCAGCAGTTATATGCTAGCGGGAGCATACGAGCAGTACTTC
CDR3: CASSYMLAGAYEQYF

J: TRBJ2-2
D: -
V: TRBV7-9
size: few
DNA: TGTGCCAGCAGCTTAGAGATCAACACCGGGGAGCTGTTTTTT
CDR3: CASSLEINTGELFF

J: TRBJ2-7
D: -
V: TRBV6-1
size: many
DNA: TGTGCCAGCCACCCGTGGGAGACTTCGGACGAGCAGTACTTC
CDR3: CASHPWETSDEQYF

J: TRBJ2-3
D: TRBD1
V: TRBV2
size: -
DNA: TGTGCCAGCAGTGGGGACAGGGGAGCTCTAGAAAGGCCCTTATACGGGGGAGATACGCAGTATTTT
CDR3: CASSGDRGALERPLYGGDTQYF

J: TRBJ1-1
D: -
V: TRBV10-3
size: many
DNA: TGTGCCATCAGTGAGTCTGGAGGCACTGAAGCTTTCTTT
CDR3: CAISESGGTEAFF

J: TRBJ1-6
D: -
V: TRBV18
size: many
DNA: TGTGCCAGCTCACCTCGCGGAGATAATTCACCCCTCCACTTT
CDR3: CASSPRGDNSPLHF

J: TRBJ2-5
D: TRBD1
V: TRBV6-1
size: -
DNA: TGTGCCAGCAACCGACAGGGTTCGTTGGATCAGTACTTC
CDR3: CASNRQGSLDQYF

J: TRBJ2-7
D: -
V: TRBV6-6
size: many
DNA: TGTGCCAGCAGGGTACAGGGATTTGGGGAGCAGTACTTC
CDR3: CASRVQGFGEQYF

J: TRBJ2-3
D: -
V: TRBV12-3/TRBV12-4
size: many
DNA: TGTGCCAGCAGTTCCCTTCCGGGACTCGTAACAGATACGCAGTATTTT
CDR3: CASSSLPGLVTDTQYF

J: TRBJ1-2
D: TRBD1
V: TRBV20-1
size: many
DNA: TGCAGTGTATCAGGACAGGTCCCCTATGGCTACACCTTC
CDR3: CSVSGQVPYGYTF

J: TRBJ1-5
D: -
V: TRBV4-1
size: -
DNA: TGCGCCAGCAGCCAAGATCCGGGGGACAATCAGCCCCAGCATTTT
CDR3: CASSQDPGDNQPQHF

J: TRBJ2-2
D: -
V: TRBV15
size: many
DNA: TGTGCCACCAGCAGAGATTTGGGGGACACCGGGGAGCTGTTTTTT
CDR3: CATSRDLGDTGELFF

J: TRBJ2-4
D: -
V: TRBV4-1
size: -
DNA: TGCGCCAGCGGCCAAGCTCCTATAACAGGTTCTCTAGCCAAAAACATTCAGTACTTC
CDR3: CASGQAPITGSLAKNIQYF

J: TRBJ2-7
D: TRBD1
V: TRBV10-3
size: few
DNA: TGTGCCATCAGTGGACAGGGTTCCTACGAGCAGTACTTC
CDR3: CAISGQGSYEQYF

J: TRBJ1-1
D: -
V: TRBV12-3/TRBV12-4
size: many
DNA: TGTGCCAGCAGTTCGCGGGACGGCAGTCGGACTGAAGCTTTCTTT
CDR3: CASSSRDGSRTEAFF

J: TRBJ1-1
D: -
V: TRBV15
size: -
DNA: TGTGCCACCAGCAGAGGGGGGACGAACACTGAAGCTTTCTTT
CDR3: CATSRGGTNTEAFF

J: TRBJ1-1
D: -
V: TRBV10-3
size: many
DNA: TGTGCCATCAGTGCGGACGGGAACACTGAAGTTTTCTTT
CDR3: CAISADGNTEVFF

J: TRBJ2-7
D: TRBD2
V: TRBV7-9
size: many
DNA: TGTGCCAGCAGCTCCCGGCTAGCGGTACCCTACGAGCAGTACTTC
CDR3: CASSSRLAVPYEQYF

J: TRBJ1-2
D: -
V: TRBV27
size: -
DNA: TGTGCCAGCCGTCCCAGGGTCATCCCCCTCTATGGCTACACCTTC
CDR3: CASRPRVIPLYGYTF

J: TRBJ1-2
D: -
V: TRBV12-3/TRBV12-4
size: many
DNA: TGTGCCAGCAGTCCGGGACGCGACTATGGCTACACCTTC
CDR3: CASSPGRDYGYTF

J: TRBJ1-2
D: TRBD1
V: TRBV6-2/TRBV6-3
size: many
DNA: TGTGCCAGCAGCCTCGGACAGGGGGCTAGTGGCTACACCTTC
CDR3: CASSLGQGASGYTF

J: TRBJ1-2
D: -
V: TRBV12-3/TRBV12-4
size: many
DNA: TGTGCCAGCAGTAGGGACGGCTATGGCTACACCTTC
CDR3: CASSRDGYGYTF

J: TRBJ1-1
D: TRBD1
V: TRBV6-2/TRBV6-3
size: many
DNA: TGTGCCAGCATCGACTGGGGACAGGGTCCTTTCTCTGAAGCTTTCTTT
CDR3: CASIDWGQGPFSEAFF

J: TRBJ2-5
D: -
V: TRBV7-6
size: many
DNA: TGTGCCAGCAGCTTAAATCTCAAAGAGACCCAGTACTTC
CDR3: CASSLNLKETQYF

J: TRBJ1-1
D: -
V: TRBV2
size: many
DNA: TGTGCCAGCATCTTGGAGGGTGGGACTGAAGCTTTCTTT
CDR3: CASILEGGTEAFF

J: TRBJ2-7
D: TRBD2
V: TRBV7-8
size: many
DNA: TGTGCCAGCAGCTTTATGACTAGCGCATCCTACGAGCAGTACTTC
CDR3: CASSFMTSASYEQYF

J: TRBJ2-7
D: TRBD1
V: TRBV12-3/TRBV12-4
size: -
DNA: TGTGCCAGCAGTTTAGAAGGGACAGGGGACGAGCAGTACTTC
CDR3: CASSLEGTGDEQYF

J: TRBJ1-6
D: -
V: TRBV20-1
size: many
DNA: TGCAGTGCTAGAGTCGGGGGGCTGGATTCACCCCTCCACTTT
CDR3: CSARVGGLDSPLHF

J: TRBJ1-5
D: -
V: TRBV15
size: many
DNA: TGTGCCACCAGCAGACAGATAAATCAGCCCCAGCATTTT
CDR3: CATSRQINQPQHF

J: TRBJ1-5
D: -
V: TRBV12-3/TRBV12-4
size: many
DNA: TGTGCCAGCAGTTTGTTGATTTACGATAGCAATCAGCCCCAGCATTTT
CDR3: CASSLLIYDSNQPQHF

J: TRBJ1-1
D: TRBD1
V: TRBV3-1
size: -
DNA: TGTGCCAGCAGTCCCGGGACAGGGATTGCTGAAGCTTTCTTT
CDR3: CASSPGTGIAEAFF

J: TRBJ1-1
D: -
V: TRBV28
size: many
DNA: TGTGCCAGCACCATTAAGAGGGGCACGAACACTGAAGCTTTCTTT
CDR3: CASTIKRGTNTEAFF

J: TRBJ2-6
D: -
V: TRBV5-1
size: many
DNA: TGCGCCAGCAGCACCGGACAGTATGGGGCCAACGTCCTGACTTTC
CDR3: CASSTGQYGANVLTF

J: TRBJ2-7
D: TRBD2
V: TRBV6-2/TRBV6-3
size: few
DNA: TGTGCCAGCACCAAACGGGGACTAGCGAAGGGAACCTACGAGCAGTACTTC
CDR3: CASTKRGLAKGTYEQYF

J: TRBJ1-2
D: TRBD1
V: TRBV6-5
size: -
DNA: TGTGCCAGCAGTTACTCGAGTACAGGGGTGCGCGGCTACACCTTC
CDR3: CASSYSSTGVRGYTF

J: TRBJ2-7
D: -
V: TRBV5-1
size: -
DNA: TGCGCCAGCAGACCTCGAGGGACTTCCTACGAGCAGTACTTC
CDR3: CASRPRGTSYEQYF

J: TRBJ1-6
D: -
V: TRBV7-3
size: many
DNA: TGTGCCAGCAGCTTAACGGCAGGGGACGAATCACCCCTCCACTTT
CDR3: CASSLTAGDESPLHF

J: TRBJ2-7
D: TRBD1
V: TRBV29-1
size: many
DNA: TGCAGCGTGACGGGGACAGGGGGCCAAAGTAACTCCTACGAGCAGTACTTC
CDR3: CSVTGTGGQSNSYEQYF

J: TRBJ2-5
D: -
V: TRBV6-1
size: many
DNA: TGTGCCAGCAGTGATACAGACGAGGAGACCCAGTACTTC
CDR3: CASSDTDEETQYF

J: TRBJ1-1
D: -
V: TRBV6-1
size: many
DNA: TGTGCCAGCAGTGAACAGACCGTATACAGAGCTTTCTTT
CDR3: CASSEQTVYRAFF

J: TRBJ2-6
D: -
V: TRBV27
size: many
DNA: TGTGCCAGCAGCTTTATGTCATGGGGGACTCCTGGGGCCAACGTCCTGACTTTC
CDR3: CASSFMSWGTPGANVLTF

J: TRBJ2-3
D: -
V: TRBV20-1
size: -
DNA: TGCAGTGCTAGAGGACAGGCCATCACAGATACGCAGTATTTT
CDR3: CSARGQAITDTQYF

J: TRBJ2-7
D: TRBD1
V: TRBV27
size: many
DNA: TGTGCCAGCAGGGCGACAGGGGCCCACGAGCAGTACTTC
CDR3: CASRATGAHEQYF

J: TRBJ2-7
D: TRBD2
V: TRBV30
size: -
DNA: TGTGCCTGGAGTGTGACCGGGGGGGTCTACGAGCAGTACTTC
CDR3: CAWSVTGGVYEQYF

J: TRBJ1-2
D: -
V: TRBV3-1
size: many
DNA: TGTGCCAGCAGCCAAACGGGGCTGGGTGGCTACACCTTC
CDR3: CASSQTGLGGYTF

J: TRBJ2-5
D: TRBD2
V: TRBV28
size: many
DNA: TGTGCCAGCAGTTTATTCGGCGGGGGACAAGAGACCCAGTACTTC
CDR3: CASSLFGGGQETQYF

J: TRBJ1-3
D: -
V: TRBV11-2
size: many
DNA: TGTGCCAGCAGCCCGGGGAGGGGCGGAAACACCATATATTTT
CDR3: CASSPGRGGNTIYF

J: TRBJ1-1
D: -
V: TRBV7-2
size: many
DNA: TGTGCCAGCAGACAAAGACAGTTTACGCCTGAAGCTTTCTTT
CDR3: CASRQRQFTPEAFF

J: TRBJ2-3
D: -
V: TRBV28
size: many
DNA: TGTGCCAGCAGTCCCCCACCGGGACGAAAAAGCACAGATACGCAGTATTTT
CDR3: CASSPPPGRKSTDTQYF